This TCR beta chain was identified during a study of cytomegalovirus exposure and HLA in healthy donors. Overall study results and limits: Researchers left out some V segments, among them TRBV6-2 and TRBV6-3, as indistinguishable. DRB1 had the most TCR associations and HLA-C the fewest, a later analysis found, with rates varying by HLA locus.

CDR3 length equals 16 residues. CDR1 MNHEY and CDR2 SVGAGI come from the germline V gene. Between the trimmed V and J ends, which lost 3 bases and 2 bases, there was a span of 13 bases. In the case of this clone: Its antigen remains unknown.

The PCR used 60 Vbeta and 13 Jbeta primers. Sequenced by immunoSEQ multiplex PCR; TCRdb stores in-frame clones only, minus some. The data contain 100,000 to 150,000 clones, more than 75% of them singletons. This chain uses TRBV6-5 with TRBJ2-2, with D possibly TRBD1 on 6 matching bases. Sequences were obtained from PBMCs. The clonotype comes from a man aged 30-40 years in good health and CMV-seropositive. CDR3 nucleotides: TGTGCCAGCAGTTATCTGGGGGCTTTTAACACCGGGGAGCTGTTTTTT. It encodes CASSYLGAFNTGELFF.